This T cell receptor beta chain was recovered during a study of OX40 agonist ivuxolimab in advanced cancers. Regarding the study as a whole: At 0.1 to 3.0 mg/kg and by week 6, CD4+ and CD8+ T cells in the blood had expanded clonally.

Remarks on this clone: No antigen is known for it.

The assay was immunoSEQ multiplex PCR, and TCRdb's table has in-frame clones only and misses some. The sample holds approximately 49,000 clones; around 85% are singletons and the top ten take about a fifth. The CDR3 is made up of 15 amino acids. The V gene lost 0 bases and the J gene lost 8 bases, with 16 bases spanning the gap. Looked up from germline, CDR1 is LNHDA and CDR2 is SQIVND (reference sequence). The rearrangement uses TRBV19 and TRBJ1-2; D might be TRBD1 (6 bases). The clonotype was recovered from an adult with an advanced solid tumor such as melanoma, head and neck, liver or kidney cancer. The sample consisted of CD4+ or CD8+ T cells sorted from blood, taken in a trial of the OX40 agonist ivuxolimab. CDR3 residues: CASSIEAAGALGYTF. The CDR3 DNA is TGTGCCAGTAGTATAGAGGCGGCGGGGGCGCTCGGCTACACCTTC.